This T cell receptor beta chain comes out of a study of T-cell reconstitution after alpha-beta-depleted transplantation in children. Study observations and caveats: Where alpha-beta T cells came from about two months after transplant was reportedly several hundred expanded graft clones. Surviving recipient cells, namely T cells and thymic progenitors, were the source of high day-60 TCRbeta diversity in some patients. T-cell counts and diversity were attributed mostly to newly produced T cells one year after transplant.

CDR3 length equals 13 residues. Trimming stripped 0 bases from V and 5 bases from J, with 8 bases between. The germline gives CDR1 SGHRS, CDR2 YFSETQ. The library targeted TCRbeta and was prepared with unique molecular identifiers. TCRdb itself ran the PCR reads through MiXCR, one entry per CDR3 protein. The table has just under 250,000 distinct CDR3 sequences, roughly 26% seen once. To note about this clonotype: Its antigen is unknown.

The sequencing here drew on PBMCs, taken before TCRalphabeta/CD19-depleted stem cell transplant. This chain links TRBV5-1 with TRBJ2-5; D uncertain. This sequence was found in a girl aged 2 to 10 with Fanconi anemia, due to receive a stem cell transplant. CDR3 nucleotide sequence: TGCGCCAGCAGCTTGGCGGTCGGGGAGACCCAGTACTTC. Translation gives CASSLAVGETQYF. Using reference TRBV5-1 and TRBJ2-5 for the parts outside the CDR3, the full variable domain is KAGVTQTPRYLIKTRGQQVTLSCSPISGHRSVSWYQQTPGQGLQFLFEYFSETQRNKGNFPGRFSGRQFSNSRSEMNVSTLELGDSALYLCASSLAVGETQYFGPGTRLLVL.